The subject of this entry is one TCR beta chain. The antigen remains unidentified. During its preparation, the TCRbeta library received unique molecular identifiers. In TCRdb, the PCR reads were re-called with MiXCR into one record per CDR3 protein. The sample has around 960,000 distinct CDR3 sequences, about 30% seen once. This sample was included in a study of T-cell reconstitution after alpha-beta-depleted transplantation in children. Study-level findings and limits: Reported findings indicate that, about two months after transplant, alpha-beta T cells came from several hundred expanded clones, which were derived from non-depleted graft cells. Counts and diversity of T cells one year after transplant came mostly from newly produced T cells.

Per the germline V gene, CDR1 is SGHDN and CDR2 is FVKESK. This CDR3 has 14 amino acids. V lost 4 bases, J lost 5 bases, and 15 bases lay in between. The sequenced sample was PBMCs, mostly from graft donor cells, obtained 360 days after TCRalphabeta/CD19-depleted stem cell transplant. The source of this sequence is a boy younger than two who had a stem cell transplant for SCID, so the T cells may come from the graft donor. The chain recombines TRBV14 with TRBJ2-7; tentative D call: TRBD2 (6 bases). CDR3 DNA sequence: TGTGCCAGCAGCCCGTCGGGACTTAGAGACGAGCAGTACTTC. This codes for CASSPSGLRDEQYF.